This TCR beta chain was sequenced in a study of T cell changes during pregnancy in multiple sclerosis. Sequencing used immunoSEQ multiplex PCR; TCRdb keeps in-frame clones, though not all of them. The profile shows tens of thousands of clones, more than 85% of them singletons. V shed 6 bases, J shed 3 bases, and the junction held 5 bases outside the gene matches. Germline assignment: CDR1 SGHNT and CDR2 YENEEA. The CDR3 runs to 15 residues. The origin of this receptor is a female donor with multiple sclerosis, enrolled in a pregnancy study. Here the sequenced sample was peripheral blood, taken in the third trimester of pregnancy. The chain recombines TRBV11-3 with TRBJ2-7; 13 bases map to TRBD2. CDR3 in amino acids: CASRATSGGVYEQYF. For the CDR3, the DNA is TGTGCCAGCAGGGCCACTAGCGGGGGGGTCTACGAGCAGTACTTC.